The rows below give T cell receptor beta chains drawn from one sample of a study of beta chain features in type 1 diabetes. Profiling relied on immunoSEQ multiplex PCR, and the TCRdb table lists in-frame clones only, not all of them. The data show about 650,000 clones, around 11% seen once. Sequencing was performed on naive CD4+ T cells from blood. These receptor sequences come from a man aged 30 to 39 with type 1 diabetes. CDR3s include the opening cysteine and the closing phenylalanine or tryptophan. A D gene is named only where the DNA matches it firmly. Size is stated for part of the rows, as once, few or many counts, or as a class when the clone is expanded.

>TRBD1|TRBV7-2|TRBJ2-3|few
CASSQGADTQYF
TGTGCCAGCAGCCAGGGGGCAGATACGCAGTATTTT
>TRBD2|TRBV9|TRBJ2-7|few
CASSVSSGGNQYF
TGTGCCAGCAGCGTTTCTAGCGGGGGGAATCAGTACTTC
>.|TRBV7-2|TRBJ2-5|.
CASSLGGRETQYF
TGTGCCAGCAGCTTAGGAGGGCGGGAGACCCAGTACTTC
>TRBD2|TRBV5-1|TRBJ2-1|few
CASSLGTSVTSSYNEQFF
TGCGCCAGCAGCTTGGGCACTAGCGTTACGAGCTCCTACAATGAGCAGTTCTTC
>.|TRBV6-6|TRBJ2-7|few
CASSYPGPTSSYEQYF
TGTGCCAGCAGTTACCCGGGACCGACAAGCTCCTACGAGCAGTACTTC
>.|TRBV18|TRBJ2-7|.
CASSVVGYEQYF
TGTGCCAGCTCAGTCGTCGGATACGAGCAGTACTTC
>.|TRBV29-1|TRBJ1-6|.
CSVQAGTTGSPLHF
TGCAGCGTTCAAGCCGGGACCACGGGTTCACCCCTCCACTTT
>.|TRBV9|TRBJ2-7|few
CASSVGWNPYEQYF
TGTGCCAGCAGCGTAGGGTGGAACCCCTACGAGCAGTACTTC
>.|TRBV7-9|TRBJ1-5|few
CAAGGSQPQHF
TGTGCCGCCGGGGGGAGTCAGCCCCAGCATTTT
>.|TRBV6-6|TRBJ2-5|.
CASSYSGTQYF
TGTGCCAGCAGTTACTCTGGGACCCAGTACTTC
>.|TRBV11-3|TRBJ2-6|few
CASSPQDGPSGANVLTF
TGTGCCAGCAGCCCCCAGGACGGCCCCTCTGGGGCCAACGTCCTGACTTTC
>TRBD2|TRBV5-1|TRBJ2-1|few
CASSSTSGNSYNEQFF
TGCGCCAGCAGCTCCACTAGCGGTAACTCCTACAATGAGCAGTTCTTC
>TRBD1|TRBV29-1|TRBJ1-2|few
CSVKQGAQNYGYTF
TGCAGCGTCAAACAGGGGGCGCAGAACTATGGCTACACCTTC
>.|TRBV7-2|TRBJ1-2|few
CASSLGGSFNYGYTF
TGTGCCAGCAGCTTAGGAGGATCCTTCAACTATGGCTACACCTTC
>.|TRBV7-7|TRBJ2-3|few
CASSLVGAGTDTQYF
TGTGCTAGCAGCTTAGTGGGGGCAGGCACAGATACGCAGTATTTT
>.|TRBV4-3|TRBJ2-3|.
CASSQDGQFTDTQYF
TGCGCCAGCAGCCAAGATGGACAGTTCACAGATACGCAGTATTTT
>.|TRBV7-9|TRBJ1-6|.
CASSSAWKGPLHF
TGTGCCAGCAGCTCCGCGTGGAAAGGACCCCTCCACTTT
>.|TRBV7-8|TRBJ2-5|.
CASSPNGQRAQETQYF
TGTGCCAGCAGCCCAAATGGACAGAGAGCACAAGAGACCCAGTACTTC
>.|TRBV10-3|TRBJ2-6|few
CAGGDSGFGANVLTF
TGTGCCGGCGGGGACAGTGGCTTTGGGGCCAACGTCCTGACTTTC
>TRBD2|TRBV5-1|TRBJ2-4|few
CASSLGTSGGPVAKNIQYF
TGCGCCAGCAGCTTGGGGACTAGCGGGGGGCCGGTAGCCAAAAACATTCAGTACTTC
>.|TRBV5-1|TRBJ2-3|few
CASRIAADTQYF
TGCGCCAGCAGAATAGCCGCAGATACGCAGTATTTT
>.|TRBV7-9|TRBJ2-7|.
CASSLGLVAGSNEQYF
TGTGCCAGCAGCTTGGGGTTGGTGGCGGGGTCCAACGAGCAGTACTTC
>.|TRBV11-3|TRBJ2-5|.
CASSLRAGPQETQYF
TGTGCCAGCAGCTTACGAGCAGGCCCACAAGAGACCCAGTACTTC
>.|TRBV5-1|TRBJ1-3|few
CASSVNEGSSGNTIYF
TGCGCCAGCAGCGTAAACGAAGGAAGCTCTGGAAACACCATATATTTT
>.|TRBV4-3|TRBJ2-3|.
CASSQIIDRATDTQYF
TGCGCCAGCAGCCAAATTATAGACAGAGCCACAGATACGCAGTATTTT
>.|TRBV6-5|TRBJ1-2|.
CASSTTRSYGYTF
TGTGCCAGCAGTACTACTAGGAGCTATGGCTACACCTTC
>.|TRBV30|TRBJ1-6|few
CAWRGRATPLHF
TGTGCCTGGAGGGGAAGGGCGACACCCCTCCACTTT
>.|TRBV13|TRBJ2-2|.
CASSLPLSGGELFF
TGTGCCAGCAGCTTGCCACTGAGCGGCGGGGAGCTGTTTTTT
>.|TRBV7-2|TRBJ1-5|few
CASSLNGPQGTQRQPQHF
TGTGCCAGCAGCTTAAATGGTCCACAGGGAACTCAGAGGCAGCCCCAGCATTTT
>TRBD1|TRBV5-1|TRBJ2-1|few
CASSLGTGYNEQFF
TGCGCCAGCAGCTTGGGGACAGGCTACAATGAGCAGTTCTTC
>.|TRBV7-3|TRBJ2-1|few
CASSPDSGEQFF
TGTGCCAGCAGCCCCGACTCCGGGGAGCAGTTCTTC
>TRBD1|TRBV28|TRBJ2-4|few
CATVELGQGLFF
TGTGCCACCGTTGAATTGGGACAGGGTTTGTTCTTC
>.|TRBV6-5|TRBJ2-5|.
CASSYSTNRGLAQYF
TGTGCCAGCAGTTACTCGACGAATCGGGGCTTGGCCCAGTACTTC
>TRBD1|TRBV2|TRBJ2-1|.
CASKDRVTPNEQFF
TGTGCCAGCAAGGACAGGGTAACCCCAAATGAGCAGTTCTTC
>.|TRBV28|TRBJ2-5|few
CASSAAGGETQYF
TGTGCCAGCAGTGCCGCCGGTGGTGAGACCCAGTACTTC
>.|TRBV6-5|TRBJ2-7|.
CASSTFLGKGYEQYF
TGTGCCAGCAGCACCTTTTTGGGGAAGGGATACGAGCAGTACTTC
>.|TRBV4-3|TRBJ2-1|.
CASSPTFEANEQFF
TGCGCCAGCAGCCCAACCTTCGAGGCGAATGAGCAGTTCTTC
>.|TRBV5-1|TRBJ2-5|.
CASKTGGETQYF
TGCGCCAGCAAAACCGGGGGCGAGACCCAGTACTTC
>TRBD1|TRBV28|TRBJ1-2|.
CASSLPTGALYGYTF
TGTGCCAGCAGTTTACCAACAGGGGCCCTCTATGGCTACACCTTC
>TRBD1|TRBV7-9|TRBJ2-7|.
CASSLRQGESEQYF
TGTGCCAGCAGCCTCCGACAGGGAGAAAGCGAGCAGTACTTC
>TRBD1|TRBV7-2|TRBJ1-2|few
CASSFLDRGNYGYTF
TGTGCCAGCAGCTTCCTCGACAGGGGTAACTATGGCTACACCTTC
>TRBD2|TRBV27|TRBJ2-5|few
CASSPLGTSGSQETQYF
TGTGCCAGCAGTCCGCTAGGGACTAGCGGGAGCCAAGAGACCCAGTACTTC
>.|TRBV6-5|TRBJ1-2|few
CASRRQAQGYGYTF
TGTGCCAGCAGAAGACAGGCCCAGGGGTATGGCTACACCTTC
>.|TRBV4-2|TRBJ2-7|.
CASSQEVFYGEQYF
TGTGCCAGCAGCCAAGAGGTTTTCTATGGCGAGCAGTACTTC
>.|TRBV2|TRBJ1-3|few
CASRGDAGNTIYF
TGTGCCAGCAGGGGGGATGCTGGAAACACCATATATTTT